One sample yielded the 20 T cell receptor beta chains listed below, sequenced in a study of OX40 agonist ivuxolimab in advanced cancers. TCRdb's copy holds only in-frame clones and misses some; the assay was immunoSEQ multiplex PCR. The data contain about 70,000 clones, around 80% of them singletons. The sample consisted of CD4+ or CD8+ T cells sorted from blood, taken in a trial of the OX40 agonist ivuxolimab. These TCRs come from an adult with an advanced solid tumor such as melanoma, head and neck, liver or kidney cancer.

This clone was recorded once. V and J are TRBV9 and TRBJ2-1; 13 bases line up with TRBD2. V lost 0 bases and J lost 11; bases outside the gene matches: 2. Germline V gene data show CDR1 as SGDLS and CDR2 as YYNGEE. The CDR3 is 14 amino acids. This chain's CDR3 is CASSVVGLAGKQFF. The CDR3 coding sequence is TGTGCCAGCAGCGTAGTGGGACTAGCGGGGAAGCAGTTCTTC.

This clone is categorized as medium-sized (0.01 to 0.1%). The chain links TRBV7-8 to TRBJ2-5; 7 bases are a match to TRBD1. CDR3 length: 14 residues. Trimming removed 5 bases from V and 4 bases from J; junction bases left unmatched: 7. Germline loops: CDR1 SGHVS, CDR2 FQNEAQ. The DNA of the CDR3 is TGTGCCAGCAGCCCGAGGGGGCAGGCAGAGACCCAGTACTTC. Translating gives CASSPRGQAETQYF.

V usage is TRBV19 and J usage is TRBJ2-7; possibly TRBD1 for D (5 bases). CDR1 and CDR2 (germline): LNHDA, SQIVND (reference sequence). The ends were cut back, 1 base at V and 1 base at J, with 8 bases in the middle. The CDR3 runs to 14 residues. The CDR3, as DNA: TGTGCCAGTAGTATAGGGACACAGTCCTACGAGCAGTACTTC. Amino acid sequence: CASSIGTQSYEQYF.

The J gene is TRBJ2-1, the V gene TRBV20-1; 9 bases map to TRBD2. V dropped 3 bases and J dropped 13; count of bases not matched to a gene: 4. CDR1 is DFQATT, CDR2 SNEGSKA, per germline (reference sequence). This CDR3 comprises 11 residues. CDR3 in amino acids: CSARASGVQFF. The CDR3 coding sequence is TGCAGTGCTAGGGCTAGCGGGGTCCAGTTCTTC.

This clone has just a few counts. This chain links TRBV15 with TRBJ1-6, with a weak D call TRBD1 (6 bases). Trimming removed 3 bases at V and 9 bases at J, with 9 bases between. The CDR3 contains 13 residues. Germline V gives CDR1 LNHNV, CDR2 YYDKDF (reference sequence). CDR3: CATSRNRASPLHF. CDR3 nucleotides: TGTGCCACCAGCAGGAACAGGGCTTCACCCCTCCACTTT.

On this clone: Other DNA sequences in the sample encode the same CDR3. The chain uses TRBV29-1 and TRBJ2-7; D gene ambiguous. Trimming took off 7 bases at V and 4 bases at J, with 17 bases between the two ends. Germline V gene sequence: CDR1 SQVTM, CDR2 ANQGSEA. This CDR3 spans 13 amino acids. The CDR3 region has the DNA TGCAGCGCGCTTGGGCAAGGCGAGTACGAGCAGTACTTC. This codes for CSALGQGEYEQYF.

V is TRBV6-1 and J is TRBJ1-4, with unresolved D. From germline, CDR1 is MNHNS and CDR2 SASEGT. This CDR3 is 13 amino acids long. The V gene lost 7 bases and the J gene lost 8 bases, with 14 bases spanning the gap. The CDR3 loop is CASTKGMGEKLFF. CDR3 bases: TGTGCCAGCACAAAAGGGATGGGAGAAAAACTGTTTTTT.

This clone came up a few times. This chain uses TRBV9 with TRBJ2-2; D might be TRBD1 (6 bases). This CDR3 spans 15 amino acids. V gave up 1 base and J gave up 5 bases, with 12 bases separating them. Germline V gene lookup returns CDR1 SGDLS and CDR2 YYNGEE. The CDR3: CASSVRGTWTGELFF. In DNA, the CDR3 is TGTGCCAGCAGCGTAAGGGGGACGTGGACCGGGGAGCTGTTTTTT. Together with reference TRBV9 and TRBJ2-2, the CDR3 gives the full variable domain: DSGVTQTPKHLITATGQRVTLRCSPRSGDLSVYWYQQSLDQGLQFLIQYYNGEERAKGNILERFSAQQFPDLHSELNLSSLELGDSALYFCASSVRGTWTGELFFGEGSRLTVL.

This chain joins TRBV28 and TRBJ2-7, with 8 nucleotides matching TRBD2. J gave up 3 bases and V 5 bases, and 6 bases lay outside the gene matches. The CDR3 length is 14 residues. The germline V gene has CDR1 MDHEN and CDR2 SYDVKM. As DNA, the CDR3 is TGTGCCAGCAGTCGTCCCGGGACTAGCTACGAGCAGTACTTC. It translates to CASSRPGTSYEQYF.

The CDR3 DNA reads TGTGCCAGCAGCCCACAGGGGGCGCGGGACACCATATATTTT. This sequence encodes CASSPQGARDTIYF. The chain carries TRBV7-9 and TRBJ1-3; TRBD1 matches 9 bases. V was pared by 5 bases and J by 8 bases, with 7 bases of the junction left unmatched. Germline-derived CDR1 and CDR2 are SEHNR and FQNEAQ (reference sequence). The CDR3 has 14 residues.

The chain uses TRBV7-2 and TRBJ2-7; 10 bases line up with TRBD2. Germline-derived CDR1 and CDR2 are SGHTA and FQGNSA. Losses at the gene ends were 1 base for V and 7 bases for J; bases not matched to a gene: 7. The CDR3 loop spans 15 amino acids. CDR3 in amino acids: CASSLVGTSGVEQYF. In nucleotides, the CDR3 is TGTGCCAGCAGCTTAGTTGGAACTAGCGGGGTTGAGCAGTACTTC.

The chain employs TRBV28 and TRBJ2-3; TRBD2 agrees at 8 bases. CDR3 size: 15 residues. The germline CDR1 and CDR2 sequences are MDHEN and SYDVKM. V lost 5 bases to trimming and J lost 2 bases; unmatched junction nucleotides: 6. The DNA of the CDR3 is TGTGCCAGCAGTGAGCGGGGGAACCCCACAGATACGCAGTATTTT. Translating gives CASSERGNPTDTQYF.

As DNA, the CDR3 is TGCGCCAGCAGCCAAGATCAAGTGGGCACCGGGGAGCTGTTTTTT. This codes for CASSQDQVGTGELFF. V is TRBV4-3 and J is TRBJ2-2; D unclear. Germline values: CDR1 LGHNA, CDR2 YSLEER. The CDR3 is 15 amino acids. The V and J ends lost 0 bases and 4 bases respectively, with 9 bases between them.

The genes are TRBV7-6 and TRBJ2-1, with a tentative D call TRBD1 (6 bases). The CDR3 contains 14 residues. V lost 5 bases and J 5 bases, leaving 13 bases between the germline ends. The germline V gene has CDR1 SGHVS and CDR2 FNYEAQ. As DNA, the CDR3 is TGTGCCAGCAGCGAGAGTGACAGGAACAATGAGCAGTTCTTC. It codes for CASSESDRNNEQFF.

The chain joins TRBV14 to TRBJ1-1; possible D gene TRBD1, 6 bases. There are 13 residues in the CDR3. V was pared by 4 bases and J by 4 bases, with 10 bases between. Germline V gene sequence: CDR1 SGHDN, CDR2 FVKESK. Written as DNA, the CDR3 is TGTGCCAGCAGCCGAGGACAGACCACTGAAGCTTTCTTT. Protein sequence: CASSRGQTTEAFF.

The rearrangement uses TRBV28 and TRBJ2-3; weak D call: TRBD1 (6 bases). CDR1 MDHEN and CDR2 SYDVKM come from the germline V gene. The CDR3 contains 14 residues. V lost 5 bases and J 3 bases, leaving 12 bases between the germline ends. The CDR3 region is CASSPDRYTDTQYF. CDR3 sequence (DNA): TGTGCCAGCAGTCCAGACAGGTATACAGATACGCAGTATTTT.

V gene TRBV28 combines with J gene TRBJ1-4; D is possibly TRBD1 (6 bases). Trimming left V 5 bases short and J 6 bases short, with 19 bases between. This CDR3 region has 16 residues. Germline CDR1 is MDHEN and CDR2 is SYDVKM. The DNA of the CDR3 is TGTGCCAGCAGTGACATTACAGGGAGGAAGGATGAAAAACTGTTTTTT. This gives the protein CASSDITGRKDEKLFF.

This chain connects TRBV7-2 to TRBJ1-6; D is undetermined. Germline assignment: CDR1 SGHTA and CDR2 FQGNSA. The CDR3 extends over 14 amino acids. Trimming removed 4 bases at V and 7 bases at J, with 11 bases between. CDR3 amino acids: CASSWEFFNSPLHF. CDR3 in DNA: TGTGCCAGCAGCTGGGAATTTTTCAATTCACCCCTCCACTTT. Together with reference TRBV7-2 and TRBJ1-6, the CDR3 gives the full variable domain: GAGVSQSPSNKVTEKGKDVELRCDPISGHTALYWYRQSLGQGLEFLIYFQGNSAPDKSGLPSDRFSAERTGGSVSTLTIQRTQQEDSAVYLCASSWEFFNSPLHFGNGTRLTVT.

The chain uses TRBV27 and TRBJ1-3, with D maybe TRBD1 (6 bases). Germline values: CDR1 MNHEY, CDR2 SMNVEV (reference sequence). Trimming pared 1 base from V and 2 bases from J, leaving 9 bases between. The CDR3 is 15 amino acids. The CDR3 loop reads CASSLWGAAGNTIYF. CDR3 DNA sequence: TGTGCCAGCAGTTTATGGGGGGCGGCTGGAAACACCATATATTTT.

The chain combines TRBV2 with TRBJ2-1, with 11 bases identical to TRBD2. Trimming cost V 9 bases and J 4 bases; bases outside gene matches: 14. CDR1 is SNHLY, CDR2 FYNNEI, per germline. This CDR3 has 17 residues. The CDR3 DNA sequence: TGTGCCAGTTCCGGGACTAGCGGACTAAAAACTTACAATGAGCAGTTCTTC. Its translation is CASSGTSGLKTYNEQFF.